One and the same sample provided the 9 T cell receptor beta chains below, sequenced in a study of shared clonotypes between healthy human individuals. Some clones are missing from TCRdb's copy, which holds only in-frame ones; the method was immunoSEQ multiplex PCR. Here the sample spans more than 2,000,000 clones, roughly 93% being singletons. The sample consisted of naive CD4+ T cells from PBMCs. Subset in this sample: CD45RA+ positively selected. Source of these receptors: a man younger than 35 in good health. Some clones in this sample may be carry-over from other donors' samples.

The genes are TRBV7-3 and TRBJ2-7, with D tentatively TRBD2 (5 bases). Trimming took 2 bases from V and 3 from J, leaving 14 bases between them. Germline V gene lookup returns CDR1 SGHTA and CDR2 FQGTGA. CDR3 length equals 15 residues. The CDR3 DNA follows: TGTGCCAGCAGCTTAGGCCCCGGAGGTAACTACGAGCAGTACTTC. Its protein product is CASSLGPGGNYEQYF.

Worth noting for this clone: The same CDR3 can be traced to other DNA sequences in this sample. V gene TRBV19 combines with J gene TRBJ2-7; TRBD1 aligns across 8 bases. With V trimmed by 5 bases and J by 1 base, 1 base remained unmatched. CDR3 length: 13 residues. The germline V gene encodes CDR1 LNHDA and CDR2 SQIVND (reference sequence). The CDR3 DNA is TGTGCCAGTAGTGGACAGGGTTCCTACGAGCAGTACTTC. Translated: CASSGQGSYEQYF.

For this clone: This sample also contains other DNA sequences that code for the same CDR3. This rearrangement joins TRBV11-3 to TRBJ2-7; 7 bases are a match to TRBD2. The CDR3 consists of 15 residues. V lost 1 base, J lost 3 bases, and 6 bases stayed unmatched. Germline V lookup: CDR1 SGHNT, CDR2 YENEEA. The CDR3 coding sequence is TGTGCCAGCAGCTTAGGGGGAGGGCCTTACTACGAGCAGTACTTC. This sequence encodes CASSLGGGPYYEQYF.

This clone turned up a few times. Other DNA sequences in the sample encode the same CDR3. This sequence joins TRBV18 and TRBJ1-5; D unresolved. Germline V gene lookup returns CDR1 KGHSH and CDR2 LQKENI. CDR3 size: 14 residues. V lost 0 bases and J 3 bases, leaving 6 bases between the germline ends. The CDR3 loop is CASSPPGPNQPQHF. In DNA form, the CDR3 reads TGTGCCAGCTCACCACCGGGCCCCAATCAGCCCCAGCATTTT. The whole variable domain, filled in from reference TRBV18 and TRBJ1-5, reads NAGVMQNPRHLVRRRGQEARLRCSPMKGHSHVYWYRQLPEEGLKFMVYLQKENIIDESGMPKERFSAEFPKEGPSILRIQQVVRGDSAAYFCASSPPGPNQPQHFGDGTRLSIL.

The rearrangement uses TRBV6-4 and TRBJ2-2, with D unclear. From germline, CDR1 is MRHNA and CDR2 SNTAGT. V was shortened by 2 bases and J by 7 bases, with 8 bases between the two germline ends. The CDR3 runs to 13 residues. The CDR3 region has the DNA TGTGCCAGCAGTGACAACTTCTACGGGGAGCTGTTTTTT. Its protein is CASSDNFYGELFF.

This chain uses TRBV29-1 with TRBJ1-1; D is undetermined. The CDR3 runs 13 residues. V shed 0 bases and J shed 5 bases, with 10 bases lying between them. CDR1 and CDR2 (germline): SQVTM, ANQGSEA. The CDR3 region has the DNA TGCAGCGTTGAAGATCTGAGAGGGACTGAAGCTTTCTTT. Translation: CSVEDLRGTEAFF.

For this clone: The same CDR3 can be traced to other DNA sequences in this sample. V is TRBV28 and J is TRBJ2-5, with no clear D. CDR3 length: 12 amino acids. CDR1 is MDHEN and CDR2 is SYDVKM in the germline V gene. The V end lost 7 bases, the J end lost 4 bases, and 10 bases lay between the germline ends. The CDR3: CASTAGGETQYF. CDR3 DNA sequence: TGTGCCAGCACTGCCGGTGGAGAGACCCAGTACTTC.

The chain employs TRBV7-3 and TRBJ2-2; 11 bases line up with TRBD2. J was trimmed by 2 bases and V by 5 bases; bases with no gene match: 4. The CDR3 sequence is 16 residues long. Germline V gene lookup returns CDR1 SGHTA and CDR2 FQGTGA. The CDR3 sequence is CASSIGLAGNTGELFF. CDR3 nucleotide sequence: TGTGCCAGCAGCATCGGACTAGCGGGCAACACCGGGGAGCTGTTTTTT.

The V and J genes are TRBV14 and TRBJ2-7; D remains ambiguous. The V gene lost 1 base and the J gene lost 11 bases, with 12 bases spanning the gap. This CDR3 is built from 12 residues. Germline lookup yields CDR1 SGHDN and CDR2 FVKESK. The CDR3 loop reads CASSQGKAVKYF. CDR3 coding DNA: TGTGCCAGCAGCCAAGGGAAAGCAGTAAAGTACTTC.